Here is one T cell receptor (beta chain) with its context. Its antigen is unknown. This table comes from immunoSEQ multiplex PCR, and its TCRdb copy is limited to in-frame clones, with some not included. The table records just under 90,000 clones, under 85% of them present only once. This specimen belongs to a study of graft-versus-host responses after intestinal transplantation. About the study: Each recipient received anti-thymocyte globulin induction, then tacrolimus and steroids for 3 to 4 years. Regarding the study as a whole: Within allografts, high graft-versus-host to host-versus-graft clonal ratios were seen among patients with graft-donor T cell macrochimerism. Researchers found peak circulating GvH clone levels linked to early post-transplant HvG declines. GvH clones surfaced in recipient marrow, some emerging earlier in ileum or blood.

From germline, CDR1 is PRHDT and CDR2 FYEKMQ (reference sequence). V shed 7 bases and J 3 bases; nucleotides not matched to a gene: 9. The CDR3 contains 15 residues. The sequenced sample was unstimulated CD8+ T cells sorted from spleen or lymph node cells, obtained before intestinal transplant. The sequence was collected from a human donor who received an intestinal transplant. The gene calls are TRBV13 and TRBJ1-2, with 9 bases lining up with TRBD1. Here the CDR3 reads CASTHTWTGDYGYTF. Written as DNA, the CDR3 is TGTGCCAGCACCCACACATGGACAGGGGACTATGGCTACACCTTC.